This T cell receptor (beta chain) was sequenced during a study of blood T cell repertoires in COVID-19. On the study more broadly: T cells, B-cell-depleted T cells, or PBMCs supplied cDNA or gDNA.

The CDR3 extends over 15 amino acids. Authors' data handling: Amplifying reference gene primers gave estimates of nucleated cell counts. Sequencing used immunoSEQ multiplex PCR; TCRdb keeps in-frame clones, though not all of them. V and J calls and clone size come straight from that table; D and trimming were deduced from the DNA. The sample lists roughly 220,000 clones; roughly 80% were seen once. The study recruited people aged about 18 to 95 years across roughly 23 US areas. Sequencing was performed on PBMCs or T cells enriched from blood (not recorded which). The sequence was obtained from a woman in her 40s with acute COVID-19. The chain carries TRBV12-2 and TRBJ1-4; the table's D call of TRBD1 was not tested on the DNA. TRBV12-2 is assigned pseudogene status. CDR3 sequence (DNA): TGTGCAAGTCGCTTAGAGGGACAGTTCAATGAAAAACTGTTTTTT. Translated, it gives CASRLEGQFNEKLFF.